Described below is a single T cell receptor beta chain sequence and its context. Per the original data handling: Amplified reference gene primers provided the basis for estimating nucleated cell counts. Repertoires were generated with immunoSEQ multiplex PCR, while TCRdb's copy carries only in-frame clones and drops some. The D gene and trimming were derived from the DNA, and the V and J assignments and clone size from that table. The sample holds around 200,000 clones, over 75% seen once. The ends lost 10 bases at V and 7 bases at J; junction bases unmatched: 15. The CDR3 contains 14 residues. The germline V gene has CDR1 LNHDA and CDR2 SQIVND (reference sequence). This record comes from a study of blood T cell repertoires in COVID-19.

The sequencing sample was made of peripheral blood. The chain recombines TRBV19 with TRBJ2-7; 8 positions match TRBD1. This clonotype was sampled from a man in his fifties or sixties with acute or convalescent COVID-19. The CDR3 region has the DNA TGTGCCACTCACCTGGGACAGGATCCGGGGGAGCAGTACTTC. This gives the protein CATHLGQDPGEQYF.